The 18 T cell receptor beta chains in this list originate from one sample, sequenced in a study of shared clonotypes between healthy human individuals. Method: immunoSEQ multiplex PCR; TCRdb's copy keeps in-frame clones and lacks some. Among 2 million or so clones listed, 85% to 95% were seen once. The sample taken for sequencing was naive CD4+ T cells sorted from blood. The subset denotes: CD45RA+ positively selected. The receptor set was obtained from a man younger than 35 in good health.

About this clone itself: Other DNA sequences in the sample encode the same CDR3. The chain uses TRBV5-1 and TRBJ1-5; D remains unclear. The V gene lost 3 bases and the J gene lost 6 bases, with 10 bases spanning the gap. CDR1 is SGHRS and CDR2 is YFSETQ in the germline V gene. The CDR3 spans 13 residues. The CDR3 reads CASSSTPGQPQHF. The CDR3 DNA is TGCGCCAGCAGCTCCACACCGGGTCAGCCCCAGCATTTT.

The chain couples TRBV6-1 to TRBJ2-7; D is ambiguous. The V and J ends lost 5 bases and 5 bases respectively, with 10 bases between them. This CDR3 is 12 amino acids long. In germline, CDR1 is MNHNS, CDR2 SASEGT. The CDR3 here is CASSPLQHEQYF. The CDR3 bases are TGTGCCAGCAGTCCCCTCCAGCACGAGCAGTACTTC.

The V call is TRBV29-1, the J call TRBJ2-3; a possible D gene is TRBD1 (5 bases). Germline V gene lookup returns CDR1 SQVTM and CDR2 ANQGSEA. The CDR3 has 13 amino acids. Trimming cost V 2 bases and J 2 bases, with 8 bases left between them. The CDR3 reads CSVELGPTDTQYF. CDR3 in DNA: TGCAGCGTTGAATTGGGGCCCACAGATACGCAGTATTTT.

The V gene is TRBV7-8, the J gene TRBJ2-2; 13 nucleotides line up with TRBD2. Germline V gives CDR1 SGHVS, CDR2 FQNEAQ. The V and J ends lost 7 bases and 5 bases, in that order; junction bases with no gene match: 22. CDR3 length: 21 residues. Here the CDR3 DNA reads TGTGCCAGCATCCCCTACCCTTGGACTAGCGGGAGTAGGACGATGACCGGGGAGCTGTTTTTT. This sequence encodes CASIPYPWTSGSRTMTGELFF.

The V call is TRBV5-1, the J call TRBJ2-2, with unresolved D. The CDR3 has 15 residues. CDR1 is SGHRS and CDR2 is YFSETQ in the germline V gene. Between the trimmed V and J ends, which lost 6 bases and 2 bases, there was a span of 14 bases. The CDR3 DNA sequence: TGCGCCAGCACCGGGCGATCCCAAAACACCGGGGAGCTGTTTTTT. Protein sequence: CASTGRSQNTGELFF.

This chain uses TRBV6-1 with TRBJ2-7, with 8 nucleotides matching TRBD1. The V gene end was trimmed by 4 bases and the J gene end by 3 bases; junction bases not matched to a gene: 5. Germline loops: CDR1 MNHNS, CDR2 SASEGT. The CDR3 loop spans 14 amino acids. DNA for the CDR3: TGTGCCAGCAGTGGGTCAGGGGGCGGCTACGAGCAGTACTTC. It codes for CASSGSGGGYEQYF.

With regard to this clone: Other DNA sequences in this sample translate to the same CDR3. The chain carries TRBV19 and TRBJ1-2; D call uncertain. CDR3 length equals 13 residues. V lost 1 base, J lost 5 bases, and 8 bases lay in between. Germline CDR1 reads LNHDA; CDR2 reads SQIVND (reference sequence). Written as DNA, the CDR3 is TGTGCCAGTAGTATAGCGACGGCGTATGGCTACACCTTC. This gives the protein CASSIATAYGYTF.

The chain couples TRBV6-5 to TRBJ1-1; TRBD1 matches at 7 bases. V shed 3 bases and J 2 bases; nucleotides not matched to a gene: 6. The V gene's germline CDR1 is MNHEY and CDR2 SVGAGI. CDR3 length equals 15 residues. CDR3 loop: CASSYIDRVNTEAFF. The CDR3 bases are TGTGCCAGCAGTTATATCGACAGGGTCAACACTGAAGCTTTCTTT.

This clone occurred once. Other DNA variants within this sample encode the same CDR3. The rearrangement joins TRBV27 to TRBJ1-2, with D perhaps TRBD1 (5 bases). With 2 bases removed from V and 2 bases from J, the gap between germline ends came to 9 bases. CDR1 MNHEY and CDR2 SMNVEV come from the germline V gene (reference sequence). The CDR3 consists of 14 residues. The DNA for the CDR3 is TGTGCCAGCAGTTTAGGGACCGCAAACTATGGCTACACCTTC. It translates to CASSLGTANYGYTF.

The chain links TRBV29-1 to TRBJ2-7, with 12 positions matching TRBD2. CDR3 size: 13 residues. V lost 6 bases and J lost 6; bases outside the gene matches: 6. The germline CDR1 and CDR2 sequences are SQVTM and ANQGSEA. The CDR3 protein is CSVPGLAGTEQYF. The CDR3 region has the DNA TGCAGCGTCCCCGGACTAGCGGGAACCGAGCAGTACTTC.

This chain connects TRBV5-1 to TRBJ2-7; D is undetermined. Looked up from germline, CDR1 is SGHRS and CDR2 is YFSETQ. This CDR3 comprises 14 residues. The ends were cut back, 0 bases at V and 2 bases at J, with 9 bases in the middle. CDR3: CASSLDPGAYEQYF. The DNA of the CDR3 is TGCGCCAGCAGCTTGGATCCGGGCGCCTACGAGCAGTACTTC.

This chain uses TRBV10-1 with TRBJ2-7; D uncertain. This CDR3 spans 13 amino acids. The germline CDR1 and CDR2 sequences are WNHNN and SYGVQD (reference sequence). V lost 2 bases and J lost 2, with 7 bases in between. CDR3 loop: CASSENQAYEQYF. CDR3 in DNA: TGCGCCAGCAGTGAGAACCAAGCCTACGAGCAGTACTTC.

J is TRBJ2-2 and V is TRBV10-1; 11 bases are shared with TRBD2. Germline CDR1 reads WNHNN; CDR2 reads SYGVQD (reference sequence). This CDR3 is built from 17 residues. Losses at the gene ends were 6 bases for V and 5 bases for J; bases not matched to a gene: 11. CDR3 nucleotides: TGCGCCAGCAGCGACACTAGCGGGGGTGCATTTACCGGGGAGCTGTTTTTT. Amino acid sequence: CASSDTSGGAFTGELFF.

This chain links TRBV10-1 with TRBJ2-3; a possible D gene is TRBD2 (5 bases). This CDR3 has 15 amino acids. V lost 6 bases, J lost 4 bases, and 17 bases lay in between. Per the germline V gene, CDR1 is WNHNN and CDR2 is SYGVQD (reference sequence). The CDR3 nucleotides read TGCGCCAGCAGCCCGAGTGCCCTAGCTGCAGATACGCAGTATTTT. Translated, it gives CASSPSALAADTQYF.

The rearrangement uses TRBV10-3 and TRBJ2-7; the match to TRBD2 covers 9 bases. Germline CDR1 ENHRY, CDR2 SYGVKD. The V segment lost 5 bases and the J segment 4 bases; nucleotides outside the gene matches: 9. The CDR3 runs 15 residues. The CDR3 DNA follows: TGTGCCATCAGTAGCCCGGGACTAGCATCTTACGAGCAGTACTTC. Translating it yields CAISSPGLASYEQYF.

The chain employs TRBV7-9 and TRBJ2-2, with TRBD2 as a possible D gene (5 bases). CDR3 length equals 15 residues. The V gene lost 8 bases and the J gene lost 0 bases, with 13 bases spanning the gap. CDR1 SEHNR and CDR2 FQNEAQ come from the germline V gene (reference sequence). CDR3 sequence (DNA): TGTGCCAGCGTTCGCCCGGGGTCGAACACCGGGGAGCTGTTTTTT. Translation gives CASVRPGSNTGELFF.

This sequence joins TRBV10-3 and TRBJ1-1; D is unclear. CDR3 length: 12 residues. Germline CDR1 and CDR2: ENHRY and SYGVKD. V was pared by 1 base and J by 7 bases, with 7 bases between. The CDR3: CAISELRDEAFF. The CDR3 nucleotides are TGTGCCATCAGTGAGTTAAGGGATGAAGCTTTCTTT.

CDR3 protein: CASSQEGQTLREKLFF. As DNA, the CDR3 is TGCGCCAGCAGCCAAGAAGGTCAGACCCTGCGGGAAAAACTGTTTTTT. The rearrangement uses TRBV4-1 and TRBJ1-4; no firm D call. Germline CDR1 reads MGHRA; CDR2 reads YSYEKL. V was trimmed by 0 bases and J by 8 bases, leaving 16 bases between them. The CDR3 is made up of 16 amino acids.